Listed below are T cell receptor beta chains from one sample, sequenced in a study of T cell repertoires in cytomegalovirus infection. TCRdb redid the calling of the reads with MiXCR, one entry per CDR3 protein. The table has 250,000 or so distinct CDR3 sequences, over 15% seen once. The specimen was CD8+ T cells from PBMCs. The receptor source for this set is a human donor in good health (CMV status not recorded). Some clones in this sample may be carry-over from other donors' samples. Both conserved end residues are part of each CDR3. A D gene is named only where the DNA matches it firmly. Only part of the rows carry a size: once, few, many, or a class if the clone is expanded.

J gene | clone size | D gene | V gene | CDR3 DNA | CDR3 protein
TRBJ1-2 | few | . | TRBV27 | TGTGCCAGCAGTTCAATACAGGGTGTTAACTATGGCTACACCTTC | CASSSIQGVNYGYTF
TRBJ1-2 | few | . | TRBV6-2/TRBV6-3 | TGTGCCAGCAGCGGGGACCGATTCCGACCAACTAGGTATGGACACACCTTC | CASSGDRFRPTRYGHTF
TRBJ2-4 | . | . | TRBV5-6 | TGTGCCAGCAGCAAACTCGATGCCATTCAGTACTTC | CASSKLDAIQYF
TRBJ2-1 | . | . | TRBV6-2/TRBV6-3 | TGTGCCAGCAGTTCGACTAACTACAATGAGCAGTTCTTC | CASSSTNYNEQFF
TRBJ2-1 | many | TRBD2 | TRBV6-1 | TGTGCCAGCAGTGACTTAGCGGGTGCCTACAATGAGCAGTTCTTC | CASSDLAGAYNEQFF
TRBJ2-5 | . | TRBD1 | TRBV4-1 | TGCGCCAGCAGCCAAGAGGACAGGGGGCCGGAGACCCAGTACTTC | CASSQEDRGPETQYF
TRBJ1-6 | . | . | TRBV20-1 | TGCAGCCTACTACTGGGCCAAGAGAATTCACCCCTCCACTTT | CSLLLGQENSPLHF
TRBJ1-1 | many | TRBD1 | TRBV7-6 | TGTGCCAGCAGCCACGGGACAGGGGGGGCTTTCTTT | CASSHGTGGAFF
TRBJ2-1 | few | . | TRBV27 | TGTGCCAGCAGTTTCCGGGGGAACTCCTACAATGAGCAGTTCTTC | CASSFRGNSYNEQFF
TRBJ2-7 | few | TRBD2 | TRBV11-2 | TGTGCCAGCAGCTTATTCGTGGCTAGCGGGGTCTGGGACGAGCAGTACTTC | CASSLFVASGVWDEQYF
TRBJ1-2 | . | TRBD1 | TRBV29-1 | TGCAGCGTTGACCCATACTCGGGACAGAAGACTTACACCTTC | CSVDPYSGQKTYTF